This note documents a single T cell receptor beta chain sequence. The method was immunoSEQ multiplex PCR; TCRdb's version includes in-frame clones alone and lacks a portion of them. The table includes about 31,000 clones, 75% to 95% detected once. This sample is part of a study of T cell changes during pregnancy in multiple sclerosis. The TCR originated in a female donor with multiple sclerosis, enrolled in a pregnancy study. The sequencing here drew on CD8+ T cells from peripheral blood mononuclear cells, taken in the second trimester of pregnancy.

The CDR3 region is CASSAGLAVMGGELFF. CDR3 in DNA: TGTGCCAGCAGCGCAGGACTAGCGGTTATGGGGGGGGAGCTGTTTTTT. The rearrangement uses TRBV5-4 and TRBJ2-2; TRBD2 matches 10 bases. CDR1 is SGHNT, CDR2 YYREEE, per germline (reference sequence). V was clipped by 4 bases and J by 8 bases; unmatched bases: 11. The CDR3 runs 16 residues.